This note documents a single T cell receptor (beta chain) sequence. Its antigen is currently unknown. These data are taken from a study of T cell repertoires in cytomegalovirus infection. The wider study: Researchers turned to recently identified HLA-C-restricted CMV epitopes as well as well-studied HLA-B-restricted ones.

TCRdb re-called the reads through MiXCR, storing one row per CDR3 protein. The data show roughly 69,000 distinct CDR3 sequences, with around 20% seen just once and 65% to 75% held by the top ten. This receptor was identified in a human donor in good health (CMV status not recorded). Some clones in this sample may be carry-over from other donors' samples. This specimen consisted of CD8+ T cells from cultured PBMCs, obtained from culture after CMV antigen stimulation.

The CDR3 nucleotides are TGTGCCAGCAGCTTAGGGGGTGGTGGCACTGAAGCTTTCTTT. Its translation: CASSLGGGGTEAFF. The chain joins TRBV7-8 to TRBJ1-1; the D is unclear. V was trimmed by 1 base and J by 4 bases, leaving 10 bases between them. Looked up from germline, CDR1 is SGHVS and CDR2 is FQNEAQ. The CDR3 runs to 14 residues.